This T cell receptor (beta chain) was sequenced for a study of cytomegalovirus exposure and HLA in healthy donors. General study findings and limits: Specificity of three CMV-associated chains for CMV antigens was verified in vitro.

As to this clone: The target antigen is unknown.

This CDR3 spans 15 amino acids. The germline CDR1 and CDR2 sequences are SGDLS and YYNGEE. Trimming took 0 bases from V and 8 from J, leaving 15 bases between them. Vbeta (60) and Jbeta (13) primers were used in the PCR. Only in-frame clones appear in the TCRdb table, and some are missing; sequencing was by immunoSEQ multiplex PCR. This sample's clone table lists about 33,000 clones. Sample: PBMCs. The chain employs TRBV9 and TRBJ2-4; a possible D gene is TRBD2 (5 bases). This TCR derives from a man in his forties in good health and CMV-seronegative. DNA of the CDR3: TGTGCCAGCAGCGTAGATTCAAGACCCGGGGACATTCAGTACTTC. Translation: CASSVDSRPGDIQYF.